One and the same sample provided the 21 T cell receptor beta chains below, sequenced in a study of blood T cell repertoires in COVID-19. Produced via immunoSEQ multiplex PCR; TCRdb's table is partial and in-frame only. The data contain about 220,000 clones, 70% to 85% of them singletons. Sequencing input: PBMCs or T cells enriched from blood (not recorded which). Source of these receptors: a woman in her fifties or sixties who had recovered from COVID-19.

The genes are TRBV21-1 and TRBJ1-3; TRBD1 reflects the table's D call only, with no check against the DNA. TRBV21-1 is listed as a pseudogene. The CDR3 contains 20 residues. The CDR3 protein is CASSKGDRDRGRWWGNTIYF. CDR3 coding DNA: TGTGCCAGCAGCAAAGGGGACCGAGACAGGGGGCGCTGGTGGGGAAACACCATATATTTT.

This clone was counted a few times. The chain recombines TRBV19 with TRBJ2-7; TRBD1 matches at 8 bases. Trimming removed 4 bases from V and 3 bases from J; junction bases left unmatched: 2. The CDR3 is 13 residues long. Germline assignment: CDR1 LNHDA and CDR2 SQIVND (reference sequence). The CDR3 here is CASSRDRRYEQYF. CDR3 bases: TGTGCCAGTAGTAGGGACAGGCGCTACGAGCAGTACTTC.

The J gene is TRBJ2-1, the V gene TRBV7-3; D is perhaps TRBD2 (7 bases). The CDR3 is made up of 16 amino acids. The germline V gene has CDR1 SGHTA and CDR2 FQGTGA. Trimming cost V 4 bases and J 0 bases, with 13 bases left between them. CDR3 loop: CASSSHGGLSYNEQFF. The CDR3 DNA is TGTGCCAGCAGCTCCCACGGGGGGCTCTCCTACAATGAGCAGTTCTTC.

This chain links TRBV7-2 with TRBJ1-4; D not certain. Trimming took off 4 bases at V and 2 bases at J, with 5 bases between the two ends. There are 13 residues in the CDR3. In germline, CDR1 is SGHTA, CDR2 FQGNSA. In nucleotides, the CDR3 is TGTGCCAGCAGCTCCGTCACTAATGAAAAACTGTTTTTT. Residues: CASSSVTNEKLFF. Based on the CDR3 plus reference TRBV7-2 and TRBJ1-4, the full variable domain is GAGVSQSPSNKVTEKGKDVELRCDPISGHTALYWYRQSLGQGLEFLIYFQGNSAPDKSGLPSDRFSAERTGGSVSTLTIQRTQQEDSAVYLCASSSVTNEKLFFGSGTQLSVL.

Worth noting for this clone: The junction and the germline gene differ at one end; a read error may be behind it. The chain links TRBV6-5 to TRBJ2-6; 10 positions match TRBD1. Germline CDR1 is MNHEY and CDR2 is SVGAGI. CDR3 length: 15 amino acids. The CDR3 loop is CASSTTGTGDNVLTF. CDR3 coding DNA: TGTGCCAGCAGTACCACCGGGACAGGGGACAACGTCCTGACTTTC.

This clone was counted many times. V is TRBV3-1 (or the pseudogene TRBV3-2) and J is TRBJ1-2; 8 bases line up with TRBD1. The CDR3 loop spans 16 amino acids. The germline CDR1 and CDR2 sequences are LGHDT and YNNKEL (reference sequence). V lost 1 base to trimming and J lost 3 bases; unmatched junction nucleotides: 7. This CDR3 is CASSQGGQARDYGYTF. The DNA for the CDR3 is TGTGCCAGCAGCCAAGGGGGACAGGCCCGGGACTATGGCTACACCTTC.

J is TRBJ2-1 and V is TRBV5-4, with D maybe TRBD2 (6 bases). There are 16 residues in the CDR3. V lost 0 bases and J 0 bases, leaving 10 bases between the germline ends. Germline CDR1 reads SGHNT; CDR2 reads YYREEE (reference sequence). The CDR3 DNA reads TGTGCCAGCAGCTTGGCCGGGAGAGTCTCCTACAATGAGCAGTTCTTC. It is translated as CASSLAGRVSYNEQFF.

The V and J genes are TRBV19 and TRBJ2-1; 7 bases map to TRBD2. The V gene end was trimmed by 7 bases and the J gene end by 7 bases; junction bases not matched to a gene: 10. This CDR3 contains 14 residues. Germline loops: CDR1 LNHDA, CDR2 SQIVND (reference sequence). CDR3 loop: CASMRSYGGNEQFF. CDR3 nucleotide sequence: TGTGCCAGTATGCGGTCTTACGGGGGGAATGAGCAGTTCTTC.

CDR3 sequence (DNA): TGTGCCAGCAGCTTTAAAGGGGCTGGGGCCAACGTCCTGACTTTC. It specifies CASSFKGAGANVLTF. The V gene is TRBV5-6, the J gene TRBJ2-6; maybe TRBD1 (5 bases). The V and J ends lost 2 bases and 2 bases respectively, with 8 bases between them. Germline-derived CDR1 and CDR2 are SGHDT and YYEEEE. The CDR3 totals 15 residues.

The rearrangement links TRBV10-1 to TRBJ2-2, with TRBD2 matching over 8 bases. Trimming took 7 bases from V and 4 from J; bases not matched to a gene: 5. Germline V gene sequence: CDR1 WNHNN, CDR2 SYGVQD (reference sequence). The CDR3 runs 14 residues. The CDR3 region is CASNTGGGTGELFF. As DNA, the CDR3 is TGCGCCAGCAATACGGGAGGGGGCACCGGGGAGCTGTTTTTT.

The chain employs TRBV18 and TRBJ2-5, with TRBD1 as a possible D gene (5 bases). Trimming shortened V by 3 bases and J by 1 base, and 12 bases separated the two germline ends. The germline V gene has CDR1 KGHSH and CDR2 LQKENI. The CDR3 runs to 15 residues. CDR3 in DNA: TGTGCCAGCTCACCCATTAACAGGATCCAAGAGACCCAGTACTTC. Translation: CASSPINRIQETQYF.

The chain is built from TRBV7-3 and TRBJ2-2, with 7 nucleotides matching TRBD1. The trim removed 5 bases at V and 8 bases at J, leaving 5 bases unmatched. The CDR3 loop spans 13 amino acids. Germline V gene data show CDR1 as SGHTA and CDR2 as FQGTGA. The DNA for the CDR3 is TGTGCCAGCAGCCCCGGACAGGAAGGGGAGCTGTTTTTT. It encodes CASSPGQEGELFF.

The chain recombines TRBV2 with TRBJ2-5; D is unclear. This CDR3 spans 10 amino acids. Germline CDR1 reads SNHLY; CDR2 reads FYNNEI. The V gene lost 4 bases and the J gene lost 6 bases, with 3 bases spanning the gap. The CDR3 here is CASSVKTQYF. In DNA, the CDR3 is TGTGCCAGCAGTGTAAAGACCCAGTACTTC.

Written as DNA, the CDR3 is TGTGCCAGCAGCCGGGACAGGGGGTACGAGCAGTACTTC. This translates into CASSRDRGYEQYF. The chain recombines TRBV9 with TRBJ2-7, with 11 positions matching TRBD1. V dropped 4 bases and J dropped 4; count of bases not matched to a gene: 1. Germline V lookup: CDR1 SGDLS, CDR2 YYNGEE. This CDR3 spans 13 amino acids.

V usage is TRBV11-2 and J usage is TRBJ1-1; D unresolved. Trimming took 2 bases from V and 1 from J, leaving 11 bases between them. Germline CDR1 and CDR2: SGHAT and FQNNGV. The CDR3 extends over 15 amino acids. CDR3 DNA: TGTGCCAGCAGCTTAAGAGACGGGTCGAACACTGAAGCTTTCTTT. This sequence encodes CASSLRDGSNTEAFF.

This clone has more than one count but fewer than ten. The gene calls are TRBV11-1 and TRBJ2-7, with a tentative D call TRBD2 (6 bases). The CDR3 contains 14 residues. Germline V lookup: CDR1 SGHAT, CDR2 FQDESV (reference sequence). The V end was cut by 5 bases, the J end by 7 bases, with 18 bases between. The CDR3 DNA reads TGTGCCAGCAGCCGGAGGTGGCGGGATGGGGAGCAGTACTTC. Translation: CASSRRWRDGEQYF.

The genes are TRBV2 and TRBJ2-2, with D perhaps matching TRBD1 (6 bases). The V end lost 6 bases, the J end lost 5 bases, and 16 bases lay between the germline ends. Germline loops: CDR1 SNHLY, CDR2 FYNNEI. CDR3 size: 15 residues. The CDR3 sequence is CASSERQVRTGELFF. The CDR3 DNA reads TGTGCCAGCAGCGAGAGACAGGTTCGGACCGGGGAGCTGTTTTTT.

This clone was observed many times. V is TRBV5-4 and J is TRBJ1-1, with a tentative D call TRBD1 (6 bases). Germline CDR1 and CDR2: SGHNT and YYREEE (reference sequence). CDR3 length: 15 residues. V gave up 2 bases and J gave up 0 bases, with 11 bases separating them. Written as DNA, the CDR3 is TGTGCCAGCAGCTTAGCAGGGGCTATGAACACTGAAGCTTTCTTT. Protein: CASSLAGAMNTEAFF.

The J gene is TRBJ1-1, the V gene TRBV11-2, with D unresolved. Germline assignment: CDR1 SGHAT and CDR2 FQNNGV. This CDR3 spans 13 amino acids. V was clipped by 4 bases and J by 5 bases, with 11 bases between them. Here the CDR3 reads CASSYNPQTEAFF. The CDR3 region has the DNA TGTGCCAGCAGCTATAACCCACAGACTGAAGCTTTCTTT. The whole variable domain, filled in from reference TRBV11-2 and TRBJ1-1, reads EAGVAQSPRYKIIEKRQSVAFWCNPISGHATLYWYQQILGQGPKLLIQFQNNGVVDDSQLPKDRFSAERLKGVDSTLKIQPAKLEDSAVYLCASSYNPQTEAFFGQGTRLTVV.

The chain links TRBV5-1 to TRBJ1-2; D is unclear. Looked up from germline, CDR1 is SGHRS and CDR2 is YFSETQ. The V end lost 0 bases, the J end lost 7 bases, and 7 bases lay between the germline ends. The CDR3 is 12 amino acids. The CDR3 nucleotides read TGCGCCAGCAGCTTGGGGCGGTCTGGCTACACCTTC. Translation gives CASSLGRSGYTF.

This clone was detected only once. The chain carries TRBV6-5 and TRBJ1-1; TRBD1 aligns across 8 bases. CDR1 and CDR2 (germline): MNHEY, SVGAGI. V lost 4 bases, J lost 1 base, and 8 bases stayed unmatched. The CDR3 length is 16 residues. In DNA, the CDR3 is TGTGCCAGCAGTTCGGGATGGACAGGGAGGAACACTGAAGCTTTCTTT. This codes for CASSSGWTGRNTEAFF.